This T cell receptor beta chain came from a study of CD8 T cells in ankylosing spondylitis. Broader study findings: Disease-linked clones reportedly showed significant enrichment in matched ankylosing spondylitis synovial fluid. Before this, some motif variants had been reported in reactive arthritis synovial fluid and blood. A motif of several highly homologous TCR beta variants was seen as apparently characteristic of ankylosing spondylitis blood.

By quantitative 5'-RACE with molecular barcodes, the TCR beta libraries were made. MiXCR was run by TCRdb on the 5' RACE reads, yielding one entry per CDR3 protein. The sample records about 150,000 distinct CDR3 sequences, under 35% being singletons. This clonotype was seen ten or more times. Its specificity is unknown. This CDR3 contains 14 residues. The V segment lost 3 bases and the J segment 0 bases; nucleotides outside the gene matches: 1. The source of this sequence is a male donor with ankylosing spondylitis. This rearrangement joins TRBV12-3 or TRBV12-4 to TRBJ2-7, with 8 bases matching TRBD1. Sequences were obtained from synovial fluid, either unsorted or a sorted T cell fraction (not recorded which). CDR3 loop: CASSFTGGSYEQYF. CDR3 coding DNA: TGTGCCAGCAGTTTTACAGGGGGCTCCTACGAGCAGTACTTC.